These 22 T cell receptor beta chains originate from one sample sequenced in a study of CD8 T cells in Susac syndrome. The authors reverse transcribed roughly 0.5 to 1 ug RNA with random hexamers. TCRdb analysed the immunoSEQ multiplex PCR reads with MiXCR anew, one entry per CDR3 protein. The table has just under 95,000 distinct CDR3 sequences, about 95% seen once. The sample consisted of CD4+ T cells from PBMCs. These receptors were obtained from a human donor with Susac syndrome.

The V call is TRBV11-2, the J call TRBJ2-7; 7 nucleotides agree with TRBD1. There are 15 residues in the CDR3. Germline CDR1 reads SGHAT; CDR2 reads FQNNGV. Trimming took 2 bases from V and 1 from J; bases not matched to a gene: 5. The CDR3 protein is CASSLTGTASYEQYF. The CDR3 nucleotides are TGTGCCAGCAGCTTAACCGGGACAGCTTCCTACGAGCAGTACTTC.

This rearrangement joins TRBV9 to TRBJ1-2; no clear D gene. The CDR3 runs to 14 residues. The germline V and J ends were trimmed by 7 bases and 5 bases, with 18 bases remaining between them. CDR1 and CDR2 from the germline V gene are SGDLS and YYNGEE. In nucleotides, the CDR3 is TGTGCCAGCGCCGCCCGAGCAGGACTATATGGCTACACCTTC. Protein: CASAARAGLYGYTF.

The chain couples TRBV6-1 to TRBJ2-1; 10 bases fit TRBD2. The length of the CDR3 is 16 residues. Germline CDR1 and CDR2: MNHNS and SASEGT. Germline trimming cut 7 bases from V and 4 bases from J; bases unmatched to any gene: 10. The CDR3: CASTSKQLAGYNEQFF. The CDR3 DNA follows: TGTGCCAGCACCTCGAAACAACTAGCGGGGTACAATGAGCAGTTCTTC.

The J gene is TRBJ2-1, the V gene TRBV7-8, with TRBD1 matching 7 bases. V gave up 0 bases and J gave up 5 bases; unmatched junction bases: 1. From germline, CDR1 is SGHVS and CDR2 FQNEAQ. The CDR3 spans 14 residues. The CDR3 nucleotides are TGTGCCAGCAGCTTAGCAGGGACAGACAATGAGCAGTTCTTC. This translates into CASSLAGTDNEQFF.

The genes are TRBV24-1 and TRBJ2-3; D is undetermined. V lost 6 bases to trimming and J lost 4 bases, with 7 bases between them. Germline V lookup: CDR1 KGHDR, CDR2 SFDVKD. CDR3 length equals 12 residues. The CDR3 region is CATSPDADTQYF. CDR3 sequence (DNA): TGTGCCACCAGTCCGGATGCAGATACGCAGTATTTT.

The chain recombines TRBV24-1 with TRBJ2-3, with D possibly being TRBD2 (5 bases). V lost 3 bases to trimming and J lost 1 base, with 7 bases between them. The CDR3 contains 14 residues. Germline CDR1 is KGHDR and CDR2 is SFDVKD. The CDR3 spells CATSDRGGTDTQYF. The CDR3, as DNA: TGTGCCACCAGTGATCGGGGAGGCACAGATACGCAGTATTTT.

The rearrangement joins TRBV7-9 to TRBJ1-5, with a possible D match to TRBD1 (6 bases). CDR3 size: 14 residues. Germline-derived CDR1 and CDR2 are SEHNR and FQNEAQ (reference sequence). V lost 5 bases and J 7 bases, leaving 15 bases between the germline ends. The CDR3 sequence is CASSPSRGGQPQHF. CDR3 DNA sequence: TGTGCCAGCAGCCCCAGCCGAGGGGGACAGCCCCAGCATTTT.

V gene TRBV24-1 combines with J gene TRBJ2-5; TRBD1 agrees at 7 bases. There are 14 residues in the CDR3. Trimming removed 2 bases from V and 1 base from J; junction bases left unmatched: 0. Germline CDR1 reads KGHDR; CDR2 reads SFDVKD. The CDR3 DNA sequence: TGTGCCACCAGTGATTGGACAGGCCAAGAGACCCAGTACTTC. Translated, it gives CATSDWTGQETQYF.

This clonotype has a single count. The CDR3 sequence: CASSQVGGGIHEQFF. The CDR3 nucleotides are TGCGCCAGCAGCCAAGTAGGAGGGGGAATCCATGAGCAGTTCTTC. The chain uses TRBV4-1 and TRBJ2-1; either TRBD1 or TRBD2 may fit D (6 bases each). Germline lookup yields CDR1 MGHRA and CDR2 YSYEKL. V gave up 1 base and J gave up 8 bases, with 15 bases separating them. This CDR3 region has 15 residues.

The genes are TRBV30 and TRBJ1-1; a weak D match, TRBD1 (6 bases). The V and J ends lost 7 bases and 1 base respectively, with 10 bases between them. The V gene's germline CDR1 is GTSNPN and CDR2 SVGIG (reference sequence). CDR3 length: 12 amino acids. The CDR3 spells CASGQPNTEAFF. The CDR3, as DNA: TGTGCCTCCGGACAGCCGAACACTGAAGCTTTCTTT.

The chain recombines TRBV6-6 with TRBJ2-7; D unclear. V was shortened by 5 bases and J by 4 bases, with 9 bases between the two germline ends. CDR3 length: 12 residues. CDR1 and CDR2 (germline): MNHNY, SVGAGI (reference sequence). CDR3: CASSPGAYEQYF. The CDR3 region has the DNA TGTGCCAGCAGTCCTGGCGCTTACGAGCAGTACTTC.

The DNA of the CDR3 is TGCAGTGCTAGCACTCATGGGGGTGGCTACAATGAGCAGTTCTTC. It specifies CSASTHGGGYNEQFF. The chain has TRBV20-1 and TRBJ2-1; D could derive from TRBD1 or TRBD2 (5 bases each). V was trimmed by 3 bases and J by 3 bases, leaving 15 bases between them. From germline, CDR1 is DFQATT and CDR2 SNEGSKA (reference sequence). The CDR3 sequence is 15 residues long.

This sequence joins TRBV2 and TRBJ1-1; 7 bases are shared with TRBD1. The CDR3 sequence is 13 residues long. V was pared by 8 bases and J by 1 base, with 4 bases of the junction left unmatched. Germline V gene data show CDR1 as SNHLY and CDR2 as FYNNEI. The CDR3 reads CASQGQPNTEAFF. Here the CDR3 DNA reads TGTGCCAGCCAGGGACAGCCGAACACTGAAGCTTTCTTT.

The chain couples TRBV7-2 to TRBJ1-2; D gene uncertain. The CDR3 has 15 residues. Trimming took off 0 bases at V and 4 bases at J, with 12 bases between the two ends. The germline V gene has CDR1 SGHTA and CDR2 FQGNSA. CDR3 bases: TGTGCCAGCAGCTTAGCTTCAGACGCGGGCTATGGCTACACCTTC. Translation: CASSLASDAGYGYTF.

The chain employs TRBV3-1 and TRBJ2-4; TRBD1 is a possible D gene (5 bases). V was clipped by 3 bases and J by 5 bases, with 8 bases between them. The CDR3 has 13 amino acids. CDR1 and CDR2 (germline): LGHDT, YNNKEL (reference sequence). CDR3 region: CASSHTRENIQYF. The DNA of the CDR3 is TGTGCCAGCAGCCATACCAGGGAAAACATTCAGTACTTC.

The chain uses TRBV12-3 or TRBV12-4 and TRBJ2-1, with 8 bases identical to TRBD2. This CDR3 has 19 residues. J was trimmed by 1 base and V by 6 bases; bases with no gene match: 17. The CDR3 DNA reads as TGTGCCAGCAGCCGGTTGGCTGCACTTAGCGGGGAGTCCTACAATGAGCAGTTCTTC. Protein product: CASSRLAALSGESYNEQFF.

The chain has TRBV2 and TRBJ1-1, with a tentative D call TRBD1 (5 bases). Trimming cost V 4 bases and J 5 bases, with 11 bases left between them. There are 13 residues in the CDR3. Germline V gives CDR1 SNHLY, CDR2 FYNNEI. The DNA for the CDR3 is TGTGCCAGCAGTGGCAGGGAGTGGACTGAAGCTTTCTTT. Translation: CASSGREWTEAFF.

The gene calls are TRBV7-9 and TRBJ1-2; TRBD1 agrees at 9 bases. Germline values: CDR1 SEHNR, CDR2 FQNEAQ (reference sequence). The ends lost 5 bases at V and 4 bases at J; junction bases unmatched: 8. The CDR3 spans 15 residues. The CDR3, as DNA: TGTGCCAGCAGCCGGACAGGGGTTTACAGCTATGGCTACACCTTC. Encoded protein: CASSRTGVYSYGYTF.

V is TRBV29-1 and J is TRBJ1-3; weak D call: TRBD1 (5 bases). The CDR3 consists of 13 residues. V was cut by 6 bases and J by 0 bases, with 9 bases left in between. Germline V CDR1 and CDR2: SQVTM, ANQGSEA. CDR3 in DNA: TGCAGCGTGACAGCTTCCTCTGGAAACACCATATATTTT. Translation gives CSVTASSGNTIYF.

This rearrangement joins TRBV5-8 to TRBJ1-2, with D possibly TRBD1 on 6 matching bases. V lost 1 base to trimming and J lost 8 bases, with 12 bases between them. Germline CDR1 SGHTS, CDR2 YDEGEE. The length of the CDR3 is 13 residues. CDR3 DNA: TGTGCCAGCAGCTTGAGTGGGGGGCGCGGCTACACCTTC. Residues: CASSLSGGRGYTF.

This rearrangement joins TRBV29-1 to TRBJ1-2; the D gene is possibly TRBD1 (5 bases). CDR3 length: 13 amino acids. Trimming shortened V by 4 bases and J by 1 base, and 10 bases separated the two germline ends. CDR1 is SQVTM and CDR2 is ANQGSEA in the germline V gene. In DNA form, the CDR3 reads TGCAGCGTTGTGGCAGGGCTTAACTATGGCTACACCTTC. Residues: CSVVAGLNYGYTF.

This clonotype was seen once. V gene TRBV30 combines with J gene TRBJ1-1, with D unclear. Germline V lookup: CDR1 GTSNPN, CDR2 SVGIG (reference sequence). The CDR3 has 11 residues. Trimming shortened V by 0 bases and J by 10 bases, and 9 bases separated the two germline ends. CDR3 coding DNA: TGTGCCTGGAGTGTATCGGCCGGAGCTTTCTTT. This gives the protein CAWSVSAGAFF.